The rows below give T cell receptor beta chains drawn from one sample of a study of post-analysis software for immune sequencing data. TCRdb passed the PCR reads through MiXCR, listing each CDR3 protein once. The data show under 200,000 distinct CDR3 sequences, with 25% to 35% seen just once and 3% to 4% held by the top ten. Sequencing was carried out using blood. The receptors originated from a girl younger than 18 with multiple sclerosis. The conserved cysteine and the conserved F or W are not part of the CDR3 here.

J gene: TRBJ2-7
V gene: TRBV2
CDR3 protein: ASTASYEQY

J gene: TRBJ2-6
V gene: TRBV14
CDR3 protein: ASSPRTVFSGANVLT

J gene: TRBJ2-3
V gene: TRBV5-5
CDR3 protein: ASSLEASGDTDTQY

J gene: TRBJ2-3
V gene: TRBV18
CDR3 protein: ASSPGQGSTDTQY

J gene: TRBJ2-6
V gene: TRBV20-1
CDR3 protein: SAWGDWRGANVLT

J gene: TRBJ1-1
V gene: TRBV10-3
CDR3 protein: AINRELGTEAF

J gene: TRBJ2-7
V gene: TRBV20-1
CDR3 protein: RTGTAKEGEQY

J gene: TRBJ2-3
V gene: TRBV7-9
CDR3 protein: ASSLDKETQY

J gene: TRBJ1-2
V gene: TRBV18
CDR3 protein: ASSLDRDRDIYGYT

J gene: TRBJ2-3
V gene: TRBV20-1
CDR3 protein: SASRDTDTQY

J gene: -
V gene: TRBV16
CDR3 protein: ASSQASGRTYEQY

J gene: TRBJ2-2
V gene: TRBV4-2
CDR3 protein: ASSQESLAGENTGELF

J gene: TRBJ2-5
V gene: TRBV6-1
CDR3 protein: ASSEDPYQETQY

J gene: TRBJ1-5
V gene: TRBV7-9
CDR3 protein: ASSRGGHSNQPQH

J gene: TRBJ2-5
V gene: TRBV13
CDR3 protein: ASSLEGGTQETQY

J gene: TRBJ2-3
V gene: TRBV27
CDR3 protein: ASSLKATQY

J gene: TRBJ2-5
V gene: TRBV20-1
CDR3 protein: SAGATAEETQY

J gene: TRBJ1-1
V gene: TRBV29-1
CDR3 protein: SVGDAEAF

J gene: TRBJ2-1
V gene: TRBV5-1
CDR3 protein: ASTLRQGAGNEQF

J gene: TRBJ2-1
V gene: TRBV7-2
CDR3 protein: ASSSSGTRVKEQF

J gene: TRBJ1-4
V gene: TRBV5-1
CDR3 protein: ASSWGHEGEKLF

J gene: TRBJ1-4
V gene: TRBV7-8
CDR3 protein: ASSQKLATNEKLF

J gene: TRBJ1-2
V gene: TRBV20-1
CDR3 protein: SARPVTYGYT

J gene: TRBJ2-7
V gene: TRBV4-1
CDR3 protein: ASSQGPGTTYEQY

J gene: TRBJ2-1
V gene: TRBV3-1
CDR3 protein: AISVGAPSSYNEQF

J gene: TRBJ1-1
V gene: TRBV7-2
CDR3 protein: ASSLAARQEAF

J gene: TRBJ2-2
V gene: TRBV4-1
CDR3 protein: ASSSWTSGNARWLF

J gene: TRBJ2-3
V gene: TRBV28
CDR3 protein: ASKHQGYITDTQY

J gene: TRBJ2-3
V gene: TRBV5-1
CDR3 protein: ASRGGGHSTDTQY

J gene: TRBJ2-2
V gene: TRBV15
CDR3 protein: ATSSAAGSGELF

J gene: TRBJ1-2
V gene: TRBV29-1
CDR3 protein: SVQQAPYGHT

J gene: TRBJ2-3
V gene: TRBV7-2
CDR3 protein: ASSRMGDTQY

J gene: TRBJ2-3
V gene: TRBV28
CDR3 protein: ASSLYGAESTDTQY

J gene: TRBJ2-1
V gene: TRBV20-1
CDR3 protein: SARDLSSYNEQF

J gene: TRBJ2-1
V gene: TRBV20-1
CDR3 protein: SAREGRSSYNEQF

J gene: -
V gene: TRBV3-1
CDR3 protein: ASSHMGLLQETQF

J gene: TRBJ2-1
V gene: TRBV10-3
CDR3 protein: AISDLNEQF

J gene: TRBJ2-1
V gene: TRBV28
CDR3 protein: ASSFQRQGANDEQF

J gene: TRBJ2-3
V gene: TRBV5-1
CDR3 protein: ASSLGNAGATDTQY

J gene: TRBJ1-2
V gene: TRBV28
CDR3 protein: ASRLDRGYGYT

J gene: TRBJ1-1
V gene: TRBV7-7
CDR3 protein: ASSPGTGLFSTEAF

J gene: TRBJ2-7
V gene: TRBV28
CDR3 protein: ASTRDRADYEQY

J gene: TRBJ1-1
V gene: TRBV28
CDR3 protein: ASSTLRAQDTEAF

J gene: -
V gene: TRBV27
CDR3 protein: ASSSSDREYNEQY

J gene: TRBJ2-3
V gene: TRBV3-1
CDR3 protein: ASSQGRASGRIDTQY

J gene: TRBJ2-7
V gene: TRBV24-1
CDR3 protein: ATSDSSGQLYEQY

J gene: TRBJ2-1
V gene: TRBV27
CDR3 protein: ASSYGAGGPNEQF

J gene: TRBJ2-5
V gene: TRBV29-1
CDR3 protein: SFGLLQETQY

J gene: TRBJ1-5
V gene: TRBV18
CDR3 protein: ASSPTANSNRPQH